The present T cell receptor (beta chain) was sequenced within a study of T cell responses to AZD1222 COVID-19 vaccine. Study-wide points: Repertoire sampling occurred only after the peak T cell response. Elevations in Spike-specific TCR breadth and depth followed administration of two AZD1222 doses. Seropositivity was recorded at baseline in only a handful of AZD1222 recipients.

The table came from immunoSEQ multiplex PCR; TCRdb's copy has only in-frame clones and leaves some out. The table includes 150,000 or so clones, more than 70% detected once. A note on this clone: Its cognate antigen is unknown.

The ends lost 0 bases at V and 8 bases at J; junction bases unmatched: 8. The V gene's germline CDR1 is LGHNA and CDR2 YSLEER. This CDR3 spans 15 amino acids. V usage is TRBV4-3 and J usage is TRBJ1-2; 8 positions agree with TRBD1. The source is an adult in good health. This specimen consisted of peripheral blood, obtained on day 0 of AZD1222 vaccination. The CDR3 protein is CASSQERTGSGGYTF. CDR3 coding DNA: TGCGCCAGCAGCCAAGAGAGGACAGGGTCGGGAGGCTACACCTTC.